These 13 T cell receptor beta chains came from one sample sequenced in a study of Graves' ophthalmopathy and Graves' hyperthyroidism. Amplification of the TCR beta CDR3 regions used RNA transcripts (as template). Second-round multiplex PCR followed a first-round RT-PCR using HTBI primers. TCRdb recomputed calls from the multiplex PCR reads with MiXCR, one row per CDR3 protein. Among approximately 480,000 distinct CDR3 sequences, under 15% were seen once, and the ten largest hold more than 8.5%. Material: blood. These receptors all stem from a woman in her twenties or thirties with Graves' ophthalmopathy.

In this sample, this clonotype turned up many times. V usage is TRBV7-2 and J usage is TRBJ1-6, with D possibly being TRBD1 (5 bases). CDR3 length equals 15 residues. Germline V gene data show CDR1 as SGHTA and CDR2 as FQGNSA. Trimming cost V 8 bases and J 0 bases, with 11 bases left between them. In DNA form, the CDR3 reads TGTGCCAGCCCGACAGAAAGCTCCTATAATTCACCCCTCCACTTT. Protein sequence: CASPTESSYNSPLHF.

This clonotype came up many times. The chain carries TRBV3-1 and TRBJ2-5; TRBD2 matches at 10 bases. This CDR3 has 13 residues. Germline V lookup: CDR1 LGHDT, CDR2 YNNKEL (reference sequence). The junction had 3 bases not matched to a gene; V was cut back by 6 bases and J by 5 bases. The CDR3: CASRVSGGETQYF. The CDR3 region has the DNA TGTGCCAGCAGAGTTAGCGGGGGGGAGACCCAGTACTTC.

In its sample, this clonotype was seen a few times. The chain has TRBV6-2 or TRBV6-3 and TRBJ2-7; TRBD2 agrees at 14 bases. V lost 1 base and J lost 3; bases outside the gene matches: 20. The CDR3 sequence is 22 residues long. The germline gives CDR1 MNHEY, CDR2 SVGEGT. Here the CDR3 reads CASSYFPMASGLAGDFHYEQYF. The DNA for the CDR3 is TGTGCCAGCAGTTACTTCCCCATGGCCTCGGGACTAGCGGGAGACTTTCACTACGAGCAGTACTTC.

This clonotype came up many times. V gene TRBV11-2 combines with J gene TRBJ2-7; perhaps TRBD1 as D (5 bases). The CDR3 has 13 residues. Germline lookup yields CDR1 SGHAT and CDR2 FQNNGV. V lost 4 bases, J lost 5 bases, and 12 bases lay in between. CDR3 amino acids: CASSSLWGNEQYF. For the CDR3, the DNA is TGTGCCAGCAGCTCCCTATGGGGCAACGAGCAGTACTTC.

This clonotype was detected a few times. The rearrangement joins TRBV18 to TRBJ1-5, with D perhaps TRBD1 (5 bases). The CDR3 is made up of 15 amino acids. Trimming took 2 bases from V and 3 from J, leaving 11 bases between them. CDR1 is KGHSH and CDR2 is LQKENI in the germline V gene. Written as DNA, the CDR3 is TGTGCCAGCTCACCAAGAGGGGTAGACAATCAGCCCCAGCATTTT. Its translation: CASSPRGVDNQPQHF.

The sample holds many counts of this clonotype. The chain is built from TRBV7-2 and TRBJ2-5, with D hard to call. V lost 0 bases and J lost 2, with 13 bases in between. Germline CDR1 and CDR2: SGHTA and FQGNSA. This CDR3 has 16 amino acids. CDR3 in amino acids: CASSLAAGPAQETQYF. CDR3 nucleotides: TGTGCCAGCAGCTTAGCTGCCGGGCCAGCGCAAGAGACCCAGTACTTC. The complete variable domain, with remaining parts taken from reference TRBV7-2 and TRBJ2-5, reads GAGVSQSPSNKVTEKGKDVELRCDPISGHTALYWYRQSLGQGLEFLIYFQGNSAPDKSGLPSDRFSAERTGGSVSTLTIQRTQQEDSAVYLCASSLAAGPAQETQYFGPGTRLLVL.

This clonotype was observed at least ten times. This rearrangement joins TRBV27 to TRBJ1-5, with D tentatively TRBD1 (5 bases). CDR1 MNHEY and CDR2 SMNVEV come from the germline V gene (reference sequence). Between the trimmed V and J ends, which lost 4 bases and 2 bases, there was a span of 9 bases. The CDR3 has 14 amino acids. The CDR3 DNA is TGTGCCAGCAGTTCGATGGGGGGCAATCAGCCCCAGCATTTT. The encoded protein is CASSSMGGNQPQHF.

This clonotype has ten or more counts. The genes are TRBV6-1 and TRBJ1-1; D is unclear. The CDR3 length is 14 residues. Trimming left V 7 bases short and J 4 bases short, with 16 bases between. The V gene's germline CDR1 is MNHNS and CDR2 SASEGT. CDR3 bases: TGTGCCAGCATTCAAAAGGTCTTCGGCACTGAAGCTTTCTTT. Protein product: CASIQKVFGTEAFF.

This clonotype was found many times. The rearrangement uses TRBV11-1 and TRBJ1-1, with 7 bases identical to TRBD1. CDR1 and CDR2 from the germline V gene are SGHAT and FQDESV (reference sequence). V shed 0 bases, J shed 4 bases, and the junction held 8 bases outside the gene matches. The CDR3 consists of 16 residues. The CDR3: CASSLAGGQGGTEAFF. The CDR3 DNA is TGTGCCAGCAGCTTAGCCGGCGGGCAGGGGGGCACTGAAGCTTTCTTT.

Ten or more counts support this clonotype. The chain couples TRBV27 to TRBJ2-1; 8 bases fit TRBD2. CDR1 MNHEY and CDR2 SMNVEV come from the germline V gene (reference sequence). The V segment lost 5 bases and the J segment 3 bases; nucleotides outside the gene matches: 9. This CDR3 comprises 16 residues. The DNA of the CDR3 is TGTGCCAGCAGTCCTAAGAGCGGGGGCTTCTACAATGAGCAGTTCTTC. Its protein product is CASSPKSGGFYNEQFF.

In its sample, this clonotype was seen many times. The chain uses TRBV14 and TRBJ1-2; tentative D call: TRBD1 (5 bases). Germline values: CDR1 SGHDN, CDR2 FVKESK. Trimming cost V 4 bases and J 4 bases, with 19 bases left between them. This CDR3 region has 16 residues. The CDR3: CASSPWTTALSYGYTF. CDR3 nucleotides: TGTGCCAGCAGCCCCTGGACGACAGCCTTATCCTATGGCTACACCTTC.

Ten or more counts support this clonotype. This sequence joins TRBV28 and TRBJ2-7; 9 positions agree with TRBD2. The CDR3 loop spans 14 amino acids. Germline V CDR1 and CDR2: MDHEN, SYDVKM. J gave up 7 bases and V 6 bases, and 10 bases lay outside the gene matches. CDR3 DNA sequence: TGTGCCAGCAGCTTAGCGGGGGATCTTCAGGAGCAGTACTTC. This encodes CASSLAGDLQEQYF. Variable domain in full (rest from reference TRBV28 and TRBJ2-7): DVKVTQSSRYLVKRTGEKVFLECVQDMDHENMFWYRQDPGLGLRLIYFSYDVKMKEKGDIPEGYSVSREKKERFSLILESASTNQTSMYLCASSLAGDLQEQYFGPGTRLTVT.

As concerns this clonotype: This CDR3 fails to terminate in the conserved phenylalanine or tryptophan, so it likely reflects a read error. V and J are TRBV11-2 and TRBJ2-7; the match to TRBD1 covers 7 bases. V shed 4 bases and J 2 bases; nucleotides not matched to a gene: 5. The CDR3 is 14 amino acids. Per the germline V gene, CDR1 is SGHAT and CDR2 is FQNNGV. Here the CDR3 DNA reads TGTGCCAGCAGCTCTGGACAGGCACCCTACGAGCAGTACTTG. Translated: CASSSGQAPYEQYL.